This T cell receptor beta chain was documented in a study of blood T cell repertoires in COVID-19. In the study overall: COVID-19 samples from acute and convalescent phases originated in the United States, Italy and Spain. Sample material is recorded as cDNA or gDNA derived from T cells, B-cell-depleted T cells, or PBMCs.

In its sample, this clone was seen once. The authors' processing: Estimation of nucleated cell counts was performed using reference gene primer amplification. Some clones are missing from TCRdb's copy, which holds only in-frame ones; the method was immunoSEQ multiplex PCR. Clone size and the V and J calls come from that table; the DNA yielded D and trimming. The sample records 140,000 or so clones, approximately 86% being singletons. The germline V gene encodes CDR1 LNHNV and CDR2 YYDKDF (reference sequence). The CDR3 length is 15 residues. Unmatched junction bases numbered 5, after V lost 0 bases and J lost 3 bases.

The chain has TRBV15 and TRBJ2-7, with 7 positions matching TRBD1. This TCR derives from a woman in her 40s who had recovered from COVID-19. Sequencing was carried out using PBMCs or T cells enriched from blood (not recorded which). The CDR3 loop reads CATSRERGRGYEQYF. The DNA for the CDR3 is TGTGCCACCAGCAGAGAAAGGGGGCGAGGCTACGAGCAGTACTTC.